These T cell receptor beta chains were read from a single sample in a study of T cells in Graves' hyperthyroidism and ophthalmopathy. From the multiplex PCR reads, TCRdb called clonotypes with MiXCR, one entry per CDR3 protein. The table lists around 420,000 distinct CDR3 sequences, about a sixth of them singletons. Sequences were obtained from blood. These receptors all come from a woman aged 18 to 35 with Graves' hyperthyroidism. The CDR3 runs from the conserved cysteine through the conserved F or W. Each record gives: CDR3 DNA, CDR3 protein, V gene, clone size, J gene, D gene. The D gene is left open where the match is weak. Clone sizes are given selectively: once, few, many, or a class where the clone is expanded.

TGTGCCAGCAGTTCCCAGGGACTAGCGATGGTTGAGCAGTTCTTC | CASSSQGLAMVEQFF | TRBV5-5 | - | TRBJ2-1 | TRBD2
TGCAGCGTTGAAGATCAGGGGTTGGATGTAGCTTTCTTT | CSVEDQGLDVAFF | TRBV29-1 | - | TRBJ1-1 | -
TGTGCCAGCAGTGATCGACCGAAAGGGAGGGATACGCAGTATTTT | CASSDRPKGRDTQYF | TRBV2 | many | TRBJ2-3 | -
TGTGCCAGCAGGACAGGGGGGGTGAATCAGCCCCAGCATTTT | CASRTGGVNQPQHF | TRBV6-1 | many | TRBJ1-5 | TRBD1
TGTGCCAGCAGCTTTGAAGACAGGCCGGTCTATGGCTACACCTTC | CASSFEDRPVYGYTF | TRBV7-9 | few | TRBJ1-2 | -
TGTGCCAGCAGTCAAGGTCTAGGCAATCAGCCCCAGCATTTT | CASSQGLGNQPQHF | TRBV12-3/TRBV12-4 | many | TRBJ1-5 | -
TGTGCCAGCAGCATTAGTTTTTCAGAGACCCAGTACTTC | CASSISFSETQYF | TRBV11-2 | many | TRBJ2-5 | -
TGTGCCAGTAGCAATGGGGGACAGGGATTAGGTGGGGCCAACGTCCTGACTTTC | CASSNGGQGLGGANVLTF | TRBV19 | few | TRBJ2-6 | TRBD1
TGTGCCTTCTCAAGTGGGGGAGTTAACACCGGGGAGCTGTTTTTT | CAFSSGGVNTGELFF | TRBV28 | many | TRBJ2-2 | -
TGTGCCAGCAGCCAAGACAGGACAGGGGGGCTCTATGGCTACATCTTC | CASSQDRTGGLYGYIF | TRBV4-2 | - | TRBJ1-2 | TRBD1
TGTGCCAGCAGTTACCAGGGGGCGCCGGGAAACACCATATATTTT | CASSYQGAPGNTIYF | TRBV6-6 | few | TRBJ1-3 | TRBD1
TGCAGTGCTAGCTCCAGGGGTTTGGACACTGAAGCTTTCTTT | CSASSRGLDTEAFF | TRBV20-1 | - | TRBJ1-1 | -
TGTGCCAGCAGCTCAGGGGTACTAGCGGGGGGATCACAAGAGACCCAGTACTTC | CASSSGVLAGGSQETQYF | TRBV11-2 | - | TRBJ2-5 | TRBD2
TGTGCCAGCAGCTATTCTAGCGGGAGTAGAGAGACCCAGTACTTC | CASSYSSGSRETQYF | TRBV7-2 | many | TRBJ2-5 | TRBD2
TGTGCCAGCAGTTTACTTTCGACAGGGGGGAGTGGAAACACCATATATTTT | CASSLLSTGGSGNTIYF | TRBV28 | many | TRBJ1-3 | TRBD1
TGTGCCAGCAGTGAAGCGGCCGGGACTAGCTGGGGAGAGCAGTACTTC | CASSEAAGTSWGEQYF | TRBV2 | few | TRBJ2-7 | TRBD2
TGTGCCAGCAGTTTGGAGACAGGCCGCACAGATACGCAGTATTTT | CASSLETGRTDTQYF | TRBV12-3/TRBV12-4 | - | TRBJ2-3 | -
TGTGCCAGCAGTGGGACTGCCCACACTAGCACAGATACGCAGTATTTT | CASSGTAHTSTDTQYF | TRBV28 | many | TRBJ2-3 | -
TGTGCCATCAGTGAGAACAGGGCCAATCAGCCCCAGCATTTT | CAISENRANQPQHF | TRBV10-3 | many | TRBJ1-5 | -
TGTGCCAGCAGCTACGGGACAGCGGATCAGCCCCAGCATTTT | CASSYGTADQPQHF | TRBV6-1 | many | TRBJ1-5 | TRBD1